What follows are 25 T cell receptor beta chains derived from one specimen sequenced in a study of T cell responses to AZD1222 COVID-19 vaccine. Sequencing used immunoSEQ multiplex PCR; TCRdb keeps in-frame clones, though not all of them. The sample lists 150,000 or so clones, 90% to 95% occurring once. The source material was peripheral blood, sampled on day 0 of MenACWY control vaccination. These receptors were obtained from an adult in good health.

The CDR3 DNA reads as TGTGCCAGCAGTTATAGGGGCCGCCTTTCTCAGGCCAACGTCCTGACTTTC. This sequence encodes CASSYRGRLSQANVLTF. The rearrangement joins TRBV6-2 or TRBV6-3 to TRBJ2-6, with D possibly matching TRBD1 (5 bases). Per the germline V gene, CDR1 is MNHEY and CDR2 is SVGEGT. The CDR3 runs 17 residues. Trimming removed 3 bases from V and 6 bases from J, with 18 bases in between.

J is TRBJ2-3 and V is TRBV7-9; TRBD1 agrees at 7 bases. V was clipped by 3 bases and J by 4 bases; unmatched bases: 1. Germline CDR1 SEHNR, CDR2 FQNEAQ (reference sequence). The CDR3 extends over 13 amino acids. CDR3 sequence (DNA): TGTGCCAGCAGCTTCACAGGGGCAGATACGCAGTATTTT. Its protein product is CASSFTGADTQYF. The complete variable domain, with remaining parts taken from reference TRBV7-9 and TRBJ2-3, reads DTGVSQNPRHKITKRGQNVTFRCDPISEHNRLYWYRQTLGQGPEFLTYFQNEAQLEKSRLLSDRFSAERPKGSFSTLEIQRTEQGDSAMYLCASSFTGADTQYFGPGTRLTVL.

The V call is TRBV9, the J call TRBJ2-1, with 10 bases identical to TRBD2. The CDR3 totals 17 residues. Germline CDR1 SGDLS, CDR2 YYNGEE. With 4 bases clipped from V and 8 bases from J, the junction kept 15 bases outside the gene matches. The CDR3 sequence is CASSLGLAEIHGHEQFF. CDR3 coding DNA: TGTGCCAGCAGCTTAGGACTAGCGGAAATACATGGGCATGAGCAGTTCTTC.

CDR3 region: CASSLPPVDTQYF. DNA of the CDR3: TGTGCCAGCAGTTTACCGCCGGTAGATACGCAGTATTTT. J is TRBJ2-3 and V is TRBV27, with unresolved D. This CDR3 has 13 amino acids. V was clipped by 2 bases and J by 5 bases, with 8 bases between them. Germline V gene sequence: CDR1 MNHEY, CDR2 SMNVEV (reference sequence).

The V and J genes are TRBV6-5 and TRBJ2-2, with 7 bases identical to TRBD1. The germline V gene has CDR1 MNHEY and CDR2 SVGAGI. J gave up 7 bases and V 6 bases, and 8 bases lay outside the gene matches. The CDR3 is made up of 14 amino acids. In DNA, the CDR3 is TGTGCCAGCAGCCAGGACAGGTGGGGCGGGGAGCTGTTTTTT. It codes for CASSQDRWGGELFF.

In its sample, this clone was seen once. CDR3 sequence (DNA): TGCGCCAGCAGGGGGGAGTCATCTGAAGCTTTCTTT. Protein sequence: CASRGESSEAFF. The chain uses TRBV5-1 and TRBJ1-1; D is possibly TRBD1 (5 bases). Trimming took off 5 bases at V and 6 bases at J, with 11 bases between the two ends. Germline assignment: CDR1 SGHRS and CDR2 YFSETQ. The CDR3 has 12 amino acids.

The rearrangement joins TRBV6-1 to TRBJ1-2; D perhaps matches TRBD1 (5 bases). The CDR3 runs 16 residues. Germline values: CDR1 MNHNS, CDR2 SASEGT. The V and J ends lost 2 bases and 10 bases respectively, with 23 bases between them. Here the CDR3 reads CASSESPGGKALTYTF. As DNA, the CDR3 is TGTGCCAGCAGTGAATCCCCCGGGGGGAAGGCGTTGACCTACACCTTC.

The chain recombines TRBV2 with TRBJ1-6, with D possibly TRBD1 on 6 matching bases. The CDR3 is made up of 15 amino acids. Germline CDR1 reads SNHLY; CDR2 reads FYNNEI. Trimming removed 2 bases from V and 6 bases from J, with 11 bases in between. CDR3 nucleotide sequence: TGTGCCAGCAGTGAACTCGGCAGGGGTAATTCACCCCTCCACTTT. It specifies CASSELGRGNSPLHF.

The V gene is TRBV3-1 (or the pseudogene TRBV3-2), the J gene TRBJ2-2; the D gene could be TRBD1 or TRBD2 (5 bases each). This CDR3 comprises 15 residues. Between the trimmed V and J ends, which lost 4 bases and 5 bases, there was a span of 14 bases. Germline V lookup: CDR1 LGHDT, CDR2 YNNKEL (reference sequence). CDR3: CASSPLGVETGELFF. CDR3 DNA: TGTGCCAGCAGCCCGTTGGGGGTTGAAACCGGGGAGCTGTTTTTT.

The J gene is TRBJ1-2, the V gene TRBV2, with D hard to call. Trimming stripped 3 bases from V and 4 bases from J, with 9 bases between. The CDR3 length is 13 residues. CDR1 is SNHLY and CDR2 is FYNNEI in the germline V gene. The CDR3 reads CASSETAGYGYTF. DNA for the CDR3: TGTGCCAGCAGTGAGACGGCAGGCTATGGCTACACCTTC.

This clone has just one count. This chain uses TRBV28 with TRBJ2-3, with a tentative D call TRBD2 (5 bases). The germline V gene encodes CDR1 MDHEN and CDR2 SYDVKM. Trimming took off 3 bases at V and 3 bases at J, with 10 bases between the two ends. The CDR3 is 14 residues long. CDR3 coding DNA: TGTGCCAGCAGTTTTCTTTCGGGAACAGATACGCAGTATTTT. Translation gives CASSFLSGTDTQYF.

The genes are TRBV28 and TRBJ1-1; 7 nucleotides match TRBD1. This CDR3 has 14 amino acids. J lost 5 bases, V lost 5 bases, and 8 bases had no gene match. Germline V gene sequence: CDR1 MDHEN, CDR2 SYDVKM. The CDR3 coding sequence is TGTGCCAGCAGTATTGACAGGGCCCGAACTGAAGCTTTCTTT. Residues: CASSIDRARTEAFF. Variable domain in full (rest from reference TRBV28 and TRBJ1-1): DVKVTQSSRYLVKRTGEKVFLECVQDMDHENMFWYRQDPGLGLRLIYFSYDVKMKEKGDIPEGYSVSREKKERFSLILESASTNQTSMYLCASSIDRARTEAFFGQGTRLTVV.

The J gene is TRBJ2-7, the V gene TRBV5-6; D not certain. V was trimmed by 2 bases and J by 3 bases, leaving 6 bases between them. This CDR3 region has 12 residues. Per germline, CDR1 SGHDT and CDR2 YYEEEE. This chain's CDR3 is CASSLDNYEQYF. In DNA, the CDR3 is TGTGCCAGCAGCTTAGACAACTACGAGCAGTACTTC.

This chain uses TRBV24-1 with TRBJ1-2, with unresolved D. This CDR3 contains 15 residues. CDR1 is KGHDR, CDR2 SFDVKD, per germline. Deletions cut 0 bases from V and 3 bases from J, with 10 bases between. CDR3 DNA: TGTGCCACCAGTGATTTGTGCGGCTGGGACTATGGCTACACCTTC. Its protein product is CATSDLCGWDYGYTF.

The chain links TRBV6-5 to TRBJ1-2, with a weak D call TRBD1 (5 bases). The CDR3 has 14 residues. Trimming left V 5 bases short and J 5 bases short, with 15 bases between. CDR1 MNHEY and CDR2 SVGAGI come from the germline V gene. This CDR3 reads CASSPTAGEYGYTF. CDR3 coding DNA: TGTGCCAGCAGTCCGACAGCGGGGGAGTATGGCTACACCTTC.

The chain uses TRBV7-9 and TRBJ2-5, with unresolved D. Germline V gene sequence: CDR1 SEHNR, CDR2 FQNEAQ (reference sequence). The CDR3 extends over 14 amino acids. Trimming took off 5 bases at V and 2 bases at J, with 12 bases between the two ends. CDR3 nucleotide sequence: TGTGCCAGCAGCCCCCTGTCCCGGCAAGAGACCCAGTACTTC. Residues: CASSPLSRQETQYF.

The rearrangement links TRBV14 to TRBJ1-4, with 8 bases lining up with TRBD1. This CDR3 contains 14 residues. CDR1 SGHDN and CDR2 FVKESK come from the germline V gene. V shed 2 bases, J shed 8 bases, and the junction held 4 bases outside the gene matches. DNA for the CDR3: TGTGCCAGCAGCCAACTACAGGGGGACGAAAAACTGTTTTTT. Protein: CASSQLQGDEKLFF.

This chain's CDR3 is CASNKGEQETQYF. CDR3 nucleotide sequence: TGTGCCAGCAACAAGGGAGAGCAAGAGACCCAGTACTTC. The chain has TRBV6-5 and TRBJ2-5; possibly TRBD2 for D (5 bases). Germline V lookup: CDR1 MNHEY, CDR2 SVGAGI. The V end lost 7 bases, the J end lost 2 bases, and 11 bases lay between the germline ends. This CDR3 contains 13 residues.

The chain links TRBV6-5 to TRBJ2-1; 8 bases agree with TRBD2. The CDR3 spans 15 residues. After removal of 7 bases from V and 3 bases from J, the junction contained 8 bases not matched to a gene. Germline values: CDR1 MNHEY, CDR2 SVGAGI. The CDR3 here is CASTAGGYLYNEQFF. The CDR3 DNA is TGTGCCAGCACCGCGGGAGGTTATCTCTACAATGAGCAGTTCTTC.

The chain carries TRBV4-1 and TRBJ1-4; maybe TRBD1 (5 bases). This CDR3 comprises 14 residues. Germline CDR1 MGHRA, CDR2 YSYEKL. V was pared by 5 bases and J by 8 bases, with 15 bases between. CDR3 residues: CASSKRGFQEKLFF. CDR3 nucleotide sequence: TGCGCCAGCAGCAAAAGGGGATTTCAGGAAAAACTGTTTTTT.

CDR3 sequence (DNA): TGTGCCAGCAGCCCGCCCCAGGAATATAATTCACCCCTCCACTTT. Its translation: CASSPPQEYNSPLHF. The chain carries TRBV28 and TRBJ1-6; D is uncertain. V was clipped by 6 bases and J by 4 bases, with 13 bases between them. Germline-derived CDR1 and CDR2 are MDHEN and SYDVKM. The CDR3 length is 15 residues.

The chain employs TRBV28 and TRBJ1-1; D is undetermined. The V gene's germline CDR1 is MDHEN and CDR2 SYDVKM. CDR3 size: 15 residues. V was pared by 3 bases and J by 4 bases, with 15 bases between. The CDR3 sequence: CASSFIGPRGTEAFF. In nucleotides, the CDR3 is TGTGCCAGCAGTTTTATCGGGCCTCGAGGCACTGAAGCTTTCTTT.

This chain uses TRBV7-9 with TRBJ2-2, with D perhaps TRBD2 (6 bases). The V gene's germline CDR1 is SEHNR and CDR2 FQNEAQ (reference sequence). Deletions cut 2 bases from V and 6 bases from J, with 7 bases between. CDR3 length: 13 amino acids. In DNA, the CDR3 is TGTGCCAGCAGCTTACTAGCGCCCGGGGAGCTGTTTTTT. It translates to CASSLLAPGELFF. Based on the CDR3 plus reference TRBV7-9 and TRBJ2-2, the full variable domain is DTGVSQNPRHKITKRGQNVTFRCDPISEHNRLYWYRQTLGQGPEFLTYFQNEAQLEKSRLLSDRFSAERPKGSFSTLEIQRTEQGDSAMYLCASSLLAPGELFFGEGSRLTVL.

CDR3 nucleotides: TGTGCCATCAGGCCGGACAGGGGGAACACTGAAGCTTTCTTT. This translates into CAIRPDRGNTEAFF. This rearrangement joins TRBV10-3 to TRBJ1-1; 9 bases line up with TRBD1. CDR3 length: 14 amino acids. Losses at the gene ends were 6 bases for V and 1 base for J; bases not matched to a gene: 3. Per the germline V gene, CDR1 is ENHRY and CDR2 is SYGVKD.

CDR3 amino acids: CASSLVWDSPQHF. The DNA for the CDR3 is TGTGCCAGCAGTTTAGTTTGGGACAGCCCCCAGCATTTT. The chain combines TRBV12-3 or TRBV12-4 with TRBJ1-5; TRBD1 matches at 7 bases. Unmatched junction bases numbered 4, after V lost 1 base and J lost 10 bases. This CDR3 spans 13 amino acids.